Described below is a single T cell receptor (beta chain) sequence and its context. The sample comes from a study of cytomegalovirus exposure and HLA in healthy donors. V lost 4 bases, J lost 4 bases, and 15 bases stayed unmatched. This CDR3 region has 17 residues. Germline loops: CDR1 MDHEN, CDR2 SYDVKM. The study ran its PCR with 60 Vbeta and 13 Jbeta primers. Clones were read by immunoSEQ multiplex PCR, and TCRdb kept only the in-frame ones, dropping some. In the table there are about 84,000 clones, around 66% of which are singletons. This chain joins TRBV28 and TRBJ1-1; TRBD1 aligns across 7 bases. The TCR was taken from a woman between 40 and 55 years old in good health and CMV-seropositive. Sequenced sample: PBMCs. The CDR3 DNA reads as TGTGCCAGCAGTTCTCCCGGGGCGTGGAAGGGGGCCACTGAAGCTTTCTTT. This encodes CASSSPGAWKGATEAFF.